The TCR beta chain described here comes from a study of technical replicates of blood from a few donors. Germline assignment: CDR1 SGHRS and CDR2 YFSETQ. The CDR3 spans 16 residues. Trimming took 4 bases from V and 4 from J, leaving 15 bases between them. This table comes from immunoSEQ multiplex PCR, and its TCRdb copy is limited to in-frame clones, with some not included. The table records about 97,000 clones, about 95% of them present only once. The receptor comes from a human donor in good health. The chain joins TRBV5-1 to TRBJ2-6; D is uncertain. The sample was T cells isolated from PBMCs. CDR3 in DNA: TGCGCCAGCAGCATCCCCGTGGCAGTAGGGGCCAACGTCCTGACTTTC. It yields the protein CASSIPVAVGANVLTF. The full variable domain, in which reference TRBV5-1 and TRBJ2-6 provide the parts outside the CDR3, is KAGVTQTPRYLIKTRGQQVTLSCSPISGHRSVSWYQQTPGQGLQFLFEYFSETQRNKGNFPGRFSGRQFSNSRSEMNVSTLELGDSALYLCASSIPVAVGANVLTFGAGSRLTVL.